This T cell receptor beta chain was retrieved from a study of cytomegalovirus exposure and HLA in healthy donors. Study results and limitations: The tendency of first-cohort TCR clusters to co-occur in the 120 or so validation repertoires was the finding of a later analysis.

This CDR3 region has 14 residues. The germline V and J ends were trimmed by 6 bases and 0 bases, with 11 bases remaining between them. The germline CDR1 and CDR2 sequences are MNHEY and SMNVEV (reference sequence). With regard to this clone: Its antigen is unknown.

Using immunoSEQ multiplex PCR, the repertoire was profiled, and TCRdb retains in-frame clones only, with some absent. The sample holds 110,000 to 150,000 clones, approximately 94% seen once. V is TRBV27 and J is TRBJ1-1, with unresolved D. Sequenced sample: PBMCs. The TCR comes from a man aged 18 to 29 in good health and CMV-seropositive. CDR3 residues: CASRTPHMNTEAFF. The DNA for the CDR3 is TGTGCCAGCAGGACACCACATATGAACACTGAAGCTTTCTTT.